This TCR beta chain was sequenced during a study of CD8+ T cells in alopecia areata. Looking at the study overall: Treated patients took oral tofacitinib at 5 to 10 mg twice daily. Study results and caveats: Alopecia totalis/universalis scalp especially showed more expanded CD8+ clones than normal scalp. Because of a solitary nonresponder, the connection of baseline CD8+ expansion to response stays uncertain.

RNA extraction and reverse transcription yielded cDNA as sequencing template. Assay used: immunoSEQ multiplex PCR; TCRdb lists only in-frame clones, some missing. The table shows about 150,000 clones, with 45% to 60% occurring only once. Comments on this clone: The antigen remains unidentified.

Documented treatment: oral pan-JAK inhibitor, 5-10 mg twice daily. Peripheral blood and lesional scalp punch biopsies were taken from alopecia areata patients. CDR1 is SNHLY, CDR2 FYNNEI, per germline. CDR3 size: 17 residues. V gave up 6 bases and J gave up 0 bases; unmatched junction bases: 11. The chain employs TRBV2 and TRBJ2-3; 8 bases map to TRBD2. The source material was CD8+ T cells sorted from blood, sampled at week 4, from a patient treated with tofacitinib. This sequence originates from a human donor with alopecia areata. The CDR3 DNA reads as TGTGCCAGCAGCGGACTTGCGGGGGGCACTAGCACAGATACGCAGTATTTT. This sequence encodes CASSGLAGGTSTDTQYF.